A single sample gave rise to the 3 T cell receptor beta chains below, sequenced in a study of identical twins. MiXCR was run by TCRdb on the 5' RACE reads, yielding one entry per CDR3 protein. The table shows fewer than 250,000 distinct CDR3 sequences, with around 8.1% occurring only once. The same data also went into a second study, on yellow fever vaccine responses in identical twins.

Sequences were obtained from memory (CD45RO+) T cells sorted from blood. These receptors all stem from a woman younger than 30 in good health.

This clonotype was counted a few times. The J gene is TRBJ2-7, the V gene TRBV2, with D perhaps matching TRBD1 (5 bases). The V end lost 2 bases, the J end lost 4 bases, and 15 bases lay between the germline ends. CDR1 SNHLY and CDR2 FYNNEI come from the germline V gene. This CDR3 contains 15 residues. Here the CDR3 reads CASSESVAGPYEQYF. In DNA form, the CDR3 reads TGTGCCAGCAGTGAATCCGTGGCAGGGCCGTACGAGCAGTACTTC. The whole variable domain, remainder taken from reference TRBV2 and TRBJ2-7, is EPEVTQTPSHQVTQMGQEVILRCVPISNHLYFYWYRQILGQKVEFLVSFYNNEISEKSEIFDDQFSVERPDGSNFTLKIRSTKLEDSAMYFCASSESVAGPYEQYFGPGTRLTVT.

V and J are TRBV7-3 and TRBJ2-2; the match to TRBD1 covers 8 bases. Germline CDR1 is SGHTA and CDR2 is FQGTGA. The CDR3 is 15 residues long. Trimming at V came to 5 bases and at J to 3 bases, leaving 5 bases not matched to a gene. CDR3 nucleotides: TGTGCCAGCAGCCAAACAGGGGGAGACACCGGGGAGCTGTTTTTT. Translating it yields CASSQTGGDTGELFF.

This sequence joins TRBV5-8 and TRBJ2-5; D may be TRBD1 or TRBD2 (5 bases each). The germline V gene has CDR1 SGHTS and CDR2 YDEGEE. The CDR3 loop spans 13 amino acids. The V and J ends lost 4 bases and 1 base respectively, with 8 bases between them. CDR3 nucleotide sequence: TGTGCCAGCAGCCCCGGGGCCCAAGAGACCCAGTACTTC. This sequence encodes CASSPGAQETQYF.